This TCR beta chain stems from a study of T cell changes during pregnancy in multiple sclerosis. Assay: immunoSEQ multiplex PCR; the TCRdb copy retains only in-frame clones and omits some. The sample shows 40,000 to 45,000 clones, roughly nine tenths of them seen only once. Per the germline V gene, CDR1 is SGHTA and CDR2 is FQGNSA. This CDR3 has 14 residues. V was pared by 5 bases and J by 4 bases, with 6 bases of the junction left unmatched. This specimen consisted of CD4+ T cells from peripheral blood mononuclear cells, obtained in the first trimester of pregnancy. The rearrangement joins TRBV7-2 to TRBJ2-3; 7 bases map to TRBD1. This clonotype originated in a female donor with multiple sclerosis, enrolled in a pregnancy study. CDR3 in DNA: TGTGCCAGCAGCCGCCGGGGACAGCCAGATACGCAGTATTTT. Translating it yields CASSRRGQPDTQYF.